This T cell receptor (beta chain) was found in a study of blood T cell repertoires in COVID-19. Study context: Specimens from acute and convalescent COVID-19 originated in the United States, Italy and Spain.

This clone showed up just a few times. V was pared by 8 bases and J by 4 bases, with 17 bases between. The CDR3 consists of 14 residues. CDR1 is WSHSY, CDR2 SAAADI, per germline. In the authors' workflow: Reference gene primer amplification yielded estimated nucleated cell counts. Using immunoSEQ multiplex PCR, the repertoire was profiled, and TCRdb retains in-frame clones only, with some absent. The DNA gave D and trimming, while V, J and clone size come from that table. The data show roughly 100,000 clones, roughly 83% seen once. Material: peripheral blood. The TCR sequence derives from a woman at least 80 years old with active or convalescent COVID-19. The chain employs TRBV10-2 and TRBJ1-2, with D maybe TRBD1 (6 bases). The chain's CDR3 is CASAPDSAIYGYTF. The DNA of the CDR3 is TGCGCCAGCGCCCCGGACAGCGCGATCTATGGCTACACCTTC.